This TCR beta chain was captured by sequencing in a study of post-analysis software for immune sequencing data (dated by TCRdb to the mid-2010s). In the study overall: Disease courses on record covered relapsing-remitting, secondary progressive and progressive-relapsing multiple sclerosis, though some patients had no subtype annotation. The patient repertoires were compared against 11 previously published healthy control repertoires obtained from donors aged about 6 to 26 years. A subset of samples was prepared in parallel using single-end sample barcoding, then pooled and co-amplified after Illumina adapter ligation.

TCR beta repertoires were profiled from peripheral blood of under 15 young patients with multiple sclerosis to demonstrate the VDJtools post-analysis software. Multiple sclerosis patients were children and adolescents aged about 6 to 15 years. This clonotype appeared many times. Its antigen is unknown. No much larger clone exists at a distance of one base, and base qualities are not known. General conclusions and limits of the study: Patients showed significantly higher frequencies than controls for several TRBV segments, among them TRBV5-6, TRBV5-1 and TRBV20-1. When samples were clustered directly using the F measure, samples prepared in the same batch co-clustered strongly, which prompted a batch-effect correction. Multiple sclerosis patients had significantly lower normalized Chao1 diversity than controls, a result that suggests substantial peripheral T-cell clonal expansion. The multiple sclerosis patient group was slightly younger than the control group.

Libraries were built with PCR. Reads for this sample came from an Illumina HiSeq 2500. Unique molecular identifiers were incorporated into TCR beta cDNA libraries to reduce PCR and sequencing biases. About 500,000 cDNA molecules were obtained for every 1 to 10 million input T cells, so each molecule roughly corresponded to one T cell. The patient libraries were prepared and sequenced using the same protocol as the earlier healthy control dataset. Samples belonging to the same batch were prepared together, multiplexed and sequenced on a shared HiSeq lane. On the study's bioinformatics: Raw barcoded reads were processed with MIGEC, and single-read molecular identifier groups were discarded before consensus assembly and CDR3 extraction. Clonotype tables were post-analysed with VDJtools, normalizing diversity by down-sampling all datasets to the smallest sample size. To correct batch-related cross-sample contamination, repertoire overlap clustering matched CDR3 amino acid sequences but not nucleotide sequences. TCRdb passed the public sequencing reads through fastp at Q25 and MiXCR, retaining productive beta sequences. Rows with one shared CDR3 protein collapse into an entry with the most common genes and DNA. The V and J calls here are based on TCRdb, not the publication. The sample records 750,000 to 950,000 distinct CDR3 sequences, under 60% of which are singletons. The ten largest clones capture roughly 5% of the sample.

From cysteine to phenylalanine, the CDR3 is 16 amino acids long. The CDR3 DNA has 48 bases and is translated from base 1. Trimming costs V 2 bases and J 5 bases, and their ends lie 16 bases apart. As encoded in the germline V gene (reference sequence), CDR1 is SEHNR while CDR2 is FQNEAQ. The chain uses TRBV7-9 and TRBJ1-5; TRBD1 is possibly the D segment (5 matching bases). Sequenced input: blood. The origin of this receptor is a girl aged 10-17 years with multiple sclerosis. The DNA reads TGTGCCAGCAGCTTATATCGAGGGCAGGGCGATCAGCCCCAGCATTTT. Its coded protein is CASSLYRGQGDQPQHF.